A single T cell receptor (beta chain) is shown here with its context. These data belong to a study of blood T cell repertoires in COVID-19. Overall study context: There were acute and convalescent COVID-19 samples, and they came from the United States, Italy and Spain. Sample material is recorded as cDNA or gDNA derived from T cells, B-cell-depleted T cells, or PBMCs.

In the original analysis: It was from reference gene primer amplification that nucleated cell counts were estimated. Here immunoSEQ multiplex PCR was the method, and the copy in TCRdb shows in-frame clones only, minus some. Clonal size and the V and J genes are those of that table, whereas D and trimming came from the DNA. The data show 70,000 to 75,000 clones, roughly 85% seen once. The V gene's germline CDR1 is SEHNR and CDR2 FQNEAQ (reference sequence). The ends lost 6 bases at V and 3 bases at J; junction bases unmatched: 3. The CDR3 is 13 residues long. The source is a human donor in a cohort sampled during active COVID-19. The V and J genes are TRBV7-9 and TRBJ2-3; 7 bases are shared with TRBD2. The specimen was peripheral blood. The CDR3 region has the DNA TGTGCCAGCAGGGCTAGCGGAACAGATACGCAGTATTTT. This sequence encodes CASRASGTDTQYF.